This entry is about one TCR beta chain. The target antigen is unknown. These data originate in a study of T cell responses to AZD1222 COVID-19 vaccine. Overall study: It was second doses at about 4 or about 12 weeks that were pooled. General study findings and limits: Baseline serostatus was positive in only a handful of AZD1222 recipients. Clonal diversity was possibly underestimated, and the donors were mostly white British, with more females.

Sequenced by immunoSEQ multiplex PCR; TCRdb stores in-frame clones only, minus some. The repertoire has over 150,000 clones, 90% of them found once; the top ten carry approximately 2.8%. The sequence was obtained from an adult in good health. The sample here was peripheral blood, taken on day 0 of AZD1222 vaccination.

In DNA, the CDR3 is TGTGCCAGCAGCATGACAGGGGGTACTAACACTGAAGCTTTCTTT. This translates into CASSMTGGTNTEAFF. This chain joins TRBV7-3 and TRBJ1-1; 9 positions match TRBD1. CDR1 and CDR2 (germline): SGHTA, FQGTGA. CDR3 size: 15 residues. Trimming cost V 5 bases and J 2 bases; bases outside gene matches: 6.